The clone carrying this TCR beta chain was found once. This specimen belongs to a study of blood T cell repertoires in COVID-19. The wider study: Acute and convalescent COVID-19 samples came from the United States, Italy and Spain. PBMCs, B-cell-depleted T cells, or T cells were the source of the cDNA or gDNA that made up the material.

Per the original methods: Amplification of reference gene primers was used by the study to estimate nucleated cell counts. The data were produced by immunoSEQ multiplex PCR, yet TCRdb's version contains in-frame clones alone and is incomplete. V and J calls and clone size follow that table, whereas D and trimming were derived from the DNA. The sample lists 150,000 to 200,000 clones, roughly nine tenths occurring once. V dropped 4 bases and J dropped 3 bases, with 16 bases sitting between them. Germline assignment: CDR1 SGHRS and CDR2 YFSETQ. CDR3 length: 15 residues. Sequencing was performed on peripheral blood. The TCR was taken from a woman between 65 and 79 years old with acute or convalescent COVID-19. This chain connects TRBV5-1 to TRBJ2-5; D possibly corresponds to TRBD2 (5 bases). CDR3 bases: TGCGCCAGCAGCCTACCGGGATTGGGAAAAGAGACCCAGTACTTC. It yields the protein CASSLPGLGKETQYF.